These T cell receptor beta chains were read from a single sample in a study of CD8 T cells in Susac syndrome. TCRdb re-called the immunoSEQ multiplex PCR reads through MiXCR, storing one row per CDR3 protein. The data contain 100,000 or so distinct CDR3 sequences, about 96% of them singletons. The specimen sequenced was CD8+ T cells from PBMCs. The receptors originated from a human donor with Susac syndrome. CDR3s include the opening cysteine and the closing phenylalanine or tryptophan. A D gene is named only where the DNA matches it firmly. Clone size, where shown, is once, few, many, or a class for clones that have expanded.

j_gene | v_gene | len | d_gene | abundance | CDR3aa | CDR3nt
TRBJ2-4 | TRBV20-1 | 12 | . | . | CSACEAKNIQYF | TGCAGTGCTTGCGAGGCCAAAAACATTCAGTACTTC
TRBJ2-7 | TRBV28 | 10 | . | . | CASSNYEQYF | TGTGCCAGCAGTAACTACGAGCAGTACTTC
TRBJ1-2 | TRBV29-1 | 11 | . | . | CSVDRVGGYTF | TGCAGCGTTGACAGGGTGGGGGGCTACACCTTC
TRBJ2-5 | TRBV20-1 | 13 | TRBD1 | . | CSATGTGVETQYF | TGCAGTGCCACCGGGACAGGGGTGGAGACCCAGTACTTC
TRBJ2-7 | TRBV29-1 | 12 | . | few | CSVGPSVREQYF | TGCAGCGTTGGTCCCAGCGTGAGGGAGCAGTACTTC
TRBJ2-7 | TRBV29-1 | 13 | . | . | CSVGVEGPYEQYF | TGCAGCGTGGGGGTAGAGGGGCCCTACGAGCAGTACTTC
TRBJ1-4 | TRBV18 | 14 | . | . | CASSPAYGGEKLFF | TGTGCCAGCTCACCAGCGTACGGGGGTGAAAAACTGTTTTTT
TRBJ1-2 | TRBV29-1 | 12 | . | once | CSVGGGGYGYTF | TGCAGCGTTGGAGGGGGAGGATATGGCTACACCTTC
TRBJ1-2 | TRBV7-9 | 15 | . | . | CASSSYRVRDYGYTF | TGTGCCAGCAGCTCCTACAGGGTTAGAGACTATGGCTACACCTTC
TRBJ2-1 | TRBV6-5 | 13 | . | . | CASRQDVYNEQFF | TGTGCCAGCAGACAGGACGTTTACAATGAGCAGTTCTTC
TRBJ2-7 | TRBV10-3 | 14 | TRBD1 | . | CAITPGQGTHEQYF | TGTGCCATCACCCCAGGACAGGGAACCCACGAGCAGTACTTC
TRBJ2-7 | TRBV6-5 | 15 | TRBD1 | . | CASTQTGTGGYEQYF | TGTGCCAGCACCCAAACCGGGACAGGGGGCTACGAGCAGTACTTC
TRBJ2-5 | TRBV27 | 14 | . | . | CASSLGHSQETQYF | TGTGCCAGCAGTTTAGGTCACAGCCAAGAGACCCAGTACTTC
TRBJ2-5 | TRBV5-1 | 16 | TRBD2 | . | CASSSPLAGAVETQYF | TGCGCCAGCAGCTCCCCGCTAGCGGGTGCTGTGGAGACCCAGTACTTC
TRBJ2-7 | TRBV20-1 | 13 | . | few | CSARGGRETEQYF | TGCAGTGCTAGAGGGGGGCGGGAGACCGAGCAGTACTTC
TRBJ1-4 | TRBV11-2 | 13 | . | . | CASSPSPSEKLFF | TGTGCCAGCAGCCCGTCCCCCAGTGAAAAACTGTTTTTT
TRBJ1-2 | TRBV27 | 15 | . | . | CASSFRSAFNYGYTF | TGTGCCAGCAGTTTTCGGTCCGCTTTTAACTATGGCTACACCTTC
TRBJ2-7 | TRBV28 | 14 | . | . | CASSFPGGRDEQYF | TGTGCCAGCAGTTTCCCTGGCGGCAGGGACGAGCAGTACTTC
TRBJ2-2 | TRBV3-1 | 14 | . | . | CASSQVPITGELFF | TGTGCCAGCAGCCAAGTGCCTATCACCGGGGAGCTGTTTTTT
TRBJ2-7 | TRBV6-5 | 13 | . | . | CASTHGRNYEQYF | TGTGCCAGCACCCATGGACGGAATTACGAGCAGTACTTC
TRBJ2-3 | TRBV11-2 | 15 | . | . | CASSLVGANTDTQYF | TGTGCCAGCAGCTTGGTTGGGGCGAACACAGATACGCAGTATTTT
TRBJ2-7 | TRBV29-1 | 14 | . | . | CSGGQWRTSYEQYF | TGCAGCGGGGGGCAGTGGCGGACCTCCTACGAGCAGTACTTC
TRBJ2-7 | TRBV5-4 | 15 | TRBD1 | . | CASSTTGGFSYEQYF | TGTGCCAGCAGCACGACAGGGGGCTTCTCCTACGAGCAGTACTTC
TRBJ1-2 | TRBV29-1 | 14 | TRBD1 | . | CSAKGQGPGGGYTF | TGCAGCGCTAAAGGACAGGGACCGGGAGGTGGCTACACCTTC
TRBJ2-7 | TRBV6-1 | 12 | . | . | CATQGGGLEQYF | TGTGCCACCCAAGGGGGGGGCCTCGAGCAGTACTTC
TRBJ2-1 | TRBV2 | 11 | . | . | CASDIYNEQFF | TGTGCCAGCGATATCTACAATGAGCAGTTCTTC
TRBJ2-1 | TRBV4-1 | 16 | TRBD2 | . | CASSGAGGSGGNEQFF | TGCGCCAGCAGCGGTGCGGGGGGGAGTGGTGGTAATGAGCAGTTCTTC
TRBJ2-5 | TRBV12-3/TRBV12-4 | 15 | . | once | CASSFDTQGVETQYF | TGTGCCAGCAGTTTCGATACCCAGGGTGTAGAGACCCAGTACTTC
TRBJ2-1 | TRBV28 | 14 | TRBD2 | . | CASRRLAGNNEQFF | TGTGCCAGCAGGCGACTAGCGGGCAACAATGAGCAGTTCTTC
TRBJ2-6 | TRBV18 | 17 | . | . | CASSPPPYSSGANVLTF | TGTGCCAGCTCACCACCGCCCTACAGCTCTGGGGCCAACGTCCTGACTTTC
TRBJ2-5 | TRBV25-1 | 15 | TRBD2 | . | CASSTRLAGTETQYF | TGTGCCAGCAGTACCCGACTAGCGGGAACAGAGACCCAGTACTTC
TRBJ1-2 | TRBV28 | 11 | . | . | CASRFMYGYTF | TGTGCCAGCAGGTTTATGTATGGCTACACCTTC
TRBJ1-1 | TRBV14 | 14 | TRBD1 | . | CASSDLDRGTEAFF | TGTGCCAGCAGCGACCTGGACAGGGGTACTGAAGCTTTCTTT
TRBJ2-7 | TRBV9 | 16 | TRBD1 | . | CASSASRTGDSYEQYF | TGTGCCAGCAGCGCTTCTCGGACAGGGGACTCCTACGAGCAGTACTTC
TRBJ1-5 | TRBV20-1 | 10 | . | . | CSARMLPQHF | TGCAGTGCTAGGATGCTACCCCAGCATTTT
TRBJ2-1 | TRBV12-3/TRBV12-4 | 13 | TRBD1 | . | CASRRDRYNEQFF | TGTGCCAGCAGACGGGACAGATACAATGAGCAGTTCTTC
TRBJ2-5 | TRBV5-1 | 14 | . | . | CASSSQYLQETQYF | TGCGCCAGCAGCTCACAGTATCTCCAAGAGACCCAGTACTTC
TRBJ2-1 | TRBV7-6 | 11 | . | . | CASSPGHEQFF | TGTGCCAGCAGCCCAGGCCATGAGCAGTTCTTC
TRBJ2-3 | TRBV2 | 12 | . | . | CASSEWTDTQYF | TGTGCCAGCAGTGAGTGGACGGATACGCAGTATTTT
TRBJ2-1 | TRBV19 | 8 | . | . | CASSRSFF | TGTGCCAGTAGTAGATCGTTCTTC
TRBJ2-1 | TRBV6-4 | 15 | TRBD2 | . | CASSETGTSGYEQFF | TGTGCCAGCAGTGAGACCGGGACTAGCGGCTATGAGCAGTTCTTC